Listed here are 2 T cell receptor beta chains from one sample, sequenced in a study of blood T cell repertoires in COVID-19. Here immunoSEQ multiplex PCR was the method, and the copy in TCRdb shows in-frame clones only, minus some. The sample includes around 94,000 clones, about 80% seen only once; the top ten take roughly 19%. The source material was peripheral blood. These receptors were obtained from a human donor in a cohort sampled during active COVID-19.

The chain uses TRBV10-3 and TRBJ1-1; the D is unclear. V gave up 1 base and J gave up 4 bases, with 10 bases separating them. Germline V gene lookup returns CDR1 ENHRY and CDR2 SYGVKD. This CDR3 is 14 amino acids long. The DNA of the CDR3 is TGTGCCATCAGTGAGTACCGGGGTAGCACTGAAGCTTTCTTT. Protein: CAISEYRGSTEAFF.

The rearrangement links TRBV5-4 to TRBJ2-3; D might be TRBD2 (6 bases). This CDR3 has 15 residues. CDR1 is SGHNT, CDR2 YYREEE, per germline (reference sequence). V lost 1 base, J lost 7 bases, and 16 bases lay in between. For the CDR3, the DNA is TGTGCCAGCAGCTTGAAGACGGATGGCGGGAATACGCAGTATTTT. This translates into CASSLKTDGGNTQYF.